Below, 12 T cell receptor beta chains from the same sample are listed, as sequenced in a study of T cells in localized non-small cell lung cancer. Only in-frame clones appear in the TCRdb table, and some are missing; sequencing was by immunoSEQ multiplex PCR. The repertoire holds just under 80,000 clones, around 80% seen once, with roughly 9.8% in the top ten. Specimen: peripheral blood, collected before any cancer treatment. All receptors derive from a female donor aged 60 or older with stage I lung adenocarcinoma.

This clone was picked up one time. The J gene is TRBJ1-2, the V gene TRBV6-5; TRBD1 matches 7 bases. Trimming at V came to 6 bases and at J to 0 bases, leaving 4 bases not matched to a gene. The germline V gene has CDR1 MNHEY and CDR2 SVGAGI. The CDR3 extends over 14 amino acids. CDR3 loop: CASSDRATNYGYTF. CDR3 DNA: TGTGCCAGCAGCGACAGGGCGACTAACTATGGCTACACCTTC.

The gene calls are TRBV5-1 and TRBJ2-7, with 9 bases that match TRBD2. J lost 6 bases, V lost 2 bases, and 6 bases had no gene match. The germline gives CDR1 SGHRS, CDR2 YFSETQ. The CDR3 spans 14 residues. CDR3 nucleotide sequence: TGCGCCAGCAGCTTCGGCGGGAGGGGAGGCGAGCAGTACTTC. Residues: CASSFGGRGGEQYF.

This sequence joins TRBV6-1 and TRBJ1-2, with TRBD1 matching over 8 bases. Germline loops: CDR1 MNHNS, CDR2 SASEGT. CDR3 length equals 18 residues. J gave up 5 bases and V 3 bases, and 17 bases lay outside the gene matches. CDR3 in DNA: TGTGCCAGCAGTGATTGGACAGGGCGGTCCCATTCTACTTATGGCTACACCTTC. Protein: CASSDWTGRSHSTYGYTF.

The rearrangement uses TRBV4-2 and TRBJ2-1; D may be TRBD1 (5 bases). The germline V gene has CDR1 LGHNA and CDR2 YNFKEQ. This CDR3 is 14 amino acids long. The V gene lost 0 bases and the J gene lost 9 bases, with 12 bases spanning the gap. CDR3 nucleotide sequence: TGTGCCAGCAGCCAAGATTGGCTTCAGGGTGAGCAGTTCTTC. Its translation: CASSQDWLQGEQFF.

The chain employs TRBV6-5 and TRBJ2-1; 7 bases map to TRBD2. V trimming: 1 base; J trimming: 4 bases; junction bases outside the gene matches: 7. This CDR3 comprises 16 residues. Germline assignment: CDR1 MNHEY and CDR2 SVGAGI. The CDR3 spells CASSYWGGPKYNEQFF. The CDR3 DNA is TGTGCCAGCAGTTACTGGGGAGGGCCGAAGTACAATGAGCAGTTCTTC.

This chain connects TRBV5-1 to TRBJ1-1; D uncertain. The V and J ends lost 0 bases and 0 bases respectively, with 12 bases between them. CDR3 size: 16 residues. From germline, CDR1 is SGHRS and CDR2 YFSETQ. DNA of the CDR3: TGCGCCAGCAGCTTGGATCGAGCAGATCTGAACACTGAAGCTTTCTTT. Amino acid sequence: CASSLDRADLNTEAFF. Variable domain in full (rest from reference TRBV5-1 and TRBJ1-1): KAGVTQTPRYLIKTRGQQVTLSCSPISGHRSVSWYQQTPGQGLQFLFEYFSETQRNKGNFPGRFSGRQFSNSRSEMNVSTLELGDSALYLCASSLDRADLNTEAFFGQGTRLTVV.

The V gene is TRBV4-3, the J gene TRBJ2-3; D is uncertain. The V gene lost 0 bases and the J gene lost 2 bases, with 9 bases spanning the gap. CDR1 and CDR2 (germline): LGHNA, YSLEER. This CDR3 spans 15 amino acids. The CDR3 bases are TGCGCCAGCAGCCAAGACCCGGTCCTCACAGATACGCAGTATTTT. This sequence encodes CASSQDPVLTDTQYF.

The chain uses TRBV30 and TRBJ1-1, with unresolved D. The CDR3 covers 13 residues. CDR1 and CDR2 from the germline V gene are GTSNPN and SVGIG (reference sequence). V dropped 2 bases and J dropped 3 bases, with 10 bases sitting between them. The CDR3 nucleotides read TGTGCCTGGAGTTTTGGTGGGGACACTGAAGCTTTCTTT. This sequence encodes CAWSFGGDTEAFF.

The CDR3 DNA reads TGTGCCAGTAATCTGAACACTGAAGCTTTCTTT. This gives the protein CASNLNTEAFF. The V call is TRBV19, the J call TRBJ1-1; no reliable D call. Germline loops: CDR1 LNHDA, CDR2 SQIVND (reference sequence). The V and J ends lost 7 bases and 0 bases respectively, with 3 bases between them. This CDR3 is 11 amino acids long.

This clone came up once. The chain is built from TRBV5-4 and TRBJ2-5, with D maybe TRBD2 (5 bases). Germline values: CDR1 SGHNT, CDR2 YYREEE (reference sequence). Trimming left V 1 base short and J 0 bases short, with 10 bases between. The CDR3 covers 15 residues. The CDR3 loop is CASSLLGSHQETQYF. In nucleotides, the CDR3 is TGTGCCAGCAGCTTGCTAGGGAGTCACCAAGAGACCCAGTACTTC. Looking up the rest from reference TRBV5-4 and TRBJ2-5 gives the full variable domain: ETGVTQSPTHLIKTRGQQVTLRCSSQSGHNTVSWYQQALGQGPQFIFQYYREEENGRGNFPPRFSGLQFPNYSSELNVNALELDDSALYLCASSLLGSHQETQYFGPGTRLLVL.

This clone was seen a few times. The chain uses TRBV9 and TRBJ2-1, with 12 bases lining up with TRBD2. Germline V lookup: CDR1 SGDLS, CDR2 YYNGEE. The CDR3 loop spans 15 amino acids. The trim removed 0 bases at V and 9 bases at J, leaving 4 bases unmatched. CDR3 nucleotides: TGTGCCAGCAGCGTAGTGGGACTAGCGGGCGGTGAGCAGTTCTTC. Translation gives CASSVVGLAGGEQFF.

The chain carries TRBV5-5 and TRBJ2-2, with D uncertain. CDR3 length equals 15 residues. V was trimmed by 4 bases and J by 0 bases, leaving 10 bases between them. Looked up from germline, CDR1 is SGHKS and CDR2 is YYEKEE (reference sequence). The CDR3 region has the DNA TGTGCCAGCAGCCGTCAAGTCGCGAACACCGGGGAGCTGTTTTTT. Encoded protein: CASSRQVANTGELFF.